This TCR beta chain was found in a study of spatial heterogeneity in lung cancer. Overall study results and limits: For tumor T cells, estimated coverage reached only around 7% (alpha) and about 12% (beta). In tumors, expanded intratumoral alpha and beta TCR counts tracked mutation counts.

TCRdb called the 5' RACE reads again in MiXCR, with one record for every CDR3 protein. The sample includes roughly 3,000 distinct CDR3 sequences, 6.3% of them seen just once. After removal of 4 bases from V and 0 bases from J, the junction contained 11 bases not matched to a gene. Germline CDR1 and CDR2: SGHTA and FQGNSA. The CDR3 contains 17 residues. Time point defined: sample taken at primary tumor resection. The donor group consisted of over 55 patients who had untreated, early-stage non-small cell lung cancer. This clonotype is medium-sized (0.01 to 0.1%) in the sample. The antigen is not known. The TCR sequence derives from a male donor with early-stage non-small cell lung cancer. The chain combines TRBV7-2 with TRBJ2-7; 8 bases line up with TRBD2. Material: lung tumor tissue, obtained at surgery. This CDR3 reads CASSYRGQLAVSYEQYF. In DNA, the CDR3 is TGTGCCAGCAGCTACCGAGGGCAACTAGCGGTCTCCTACGAGCAGTACTTC.